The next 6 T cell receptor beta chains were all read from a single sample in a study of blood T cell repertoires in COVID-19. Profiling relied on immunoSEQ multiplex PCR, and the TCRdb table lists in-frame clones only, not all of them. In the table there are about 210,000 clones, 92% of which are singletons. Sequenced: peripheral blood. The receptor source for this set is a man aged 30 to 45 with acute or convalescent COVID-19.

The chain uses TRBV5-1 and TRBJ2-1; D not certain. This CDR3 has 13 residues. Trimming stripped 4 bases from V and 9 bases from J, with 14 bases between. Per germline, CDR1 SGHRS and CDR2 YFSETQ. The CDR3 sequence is CASSLIDRGEQFF. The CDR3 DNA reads TGCGCCAGCAGCCTGATTGACCGCGGTGAGCAGTTCTTC.

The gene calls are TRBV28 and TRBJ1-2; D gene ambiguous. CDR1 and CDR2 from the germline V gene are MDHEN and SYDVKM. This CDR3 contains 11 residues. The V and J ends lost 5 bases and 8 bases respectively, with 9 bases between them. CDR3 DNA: TGTGCCAGCAGTCCCCGTCTAGGCTACACCTTC. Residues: CASSPRLGYTF.

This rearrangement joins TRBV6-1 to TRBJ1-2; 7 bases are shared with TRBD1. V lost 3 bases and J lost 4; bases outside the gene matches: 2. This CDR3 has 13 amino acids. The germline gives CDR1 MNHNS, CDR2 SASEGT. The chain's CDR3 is CASSETGRYGYTF. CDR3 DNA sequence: TGTGCCAGCAGTGAGACAGGGCGCTATGGCTACACCTTC.

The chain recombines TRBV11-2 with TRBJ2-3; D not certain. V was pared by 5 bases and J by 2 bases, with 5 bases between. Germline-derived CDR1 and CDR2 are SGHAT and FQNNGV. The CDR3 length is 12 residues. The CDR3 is CASSHNTDTQYF. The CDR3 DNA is TGTGCCAGCAGCCACAACACAGATACGCAGTATTTT. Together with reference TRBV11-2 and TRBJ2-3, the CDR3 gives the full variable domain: EAGVAQSPRYKIIEKRQSVAFWCNPISGHATLYWYQQILGQGPKLLIQFQNNGVVDDSQLPKDRFSAERLKGVDSTLKIQPAKLEDSAVYLCASSHNTDTQYFGPGTRLTVL.

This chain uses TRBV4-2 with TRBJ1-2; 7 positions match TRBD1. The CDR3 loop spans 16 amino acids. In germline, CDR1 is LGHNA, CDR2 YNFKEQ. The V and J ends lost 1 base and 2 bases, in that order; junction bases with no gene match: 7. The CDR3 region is CASSQGLTGRNYGYTF. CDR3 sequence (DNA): TGTGCCAGCAGCCAAGGACTGACAGGGCGCAACTATGGCTACACCTTC.

The CDR3 nucleotides read TGCGCCAGCAGTGAGTCGATAGAGGGTGAGCAGTTCTTC. Its protein product is CASSESIEGEQFF. The chain is built from TRBV10-2 and TRBJ2-1; tentative D call: TRBD2 (5 bases). CDR1 and CDR2 from the germline V gene are WSHSY and SAAADI. Trimming removed 0 bases from V and 9 bases from J, with 9 bases in between. The CDR3 contains 13 residues.